These 15 T cell receptor beta chains share one sample of origin, sequenced in a study of cytomegalovirus exposure and HLA in healthy donors. Profiled with immunoSEQ multiplex PCR; TCRdb holds only in-frame clones, not every one. The data contain some 240,000 clones, roughly 84% of them singletons. The sequenced sample was PBMCs. The source is a woman aged 18-29 years in good health and CMV-seropositive.

This sequence joins TRBV30 and TRBJ2-7; TRBD1 agrees at 8 bases. CDR3 length equals 14 residues. Germline CDR1 GTSNPN, CDR2 SVGIG (reference sequence). The V and J ends lost 5 bases and 2 bases, in that order; junction bases with no gene match: 8. CDR3 loop: CAWDPGQVTYEQYF. The DNA of the CDR3 is TGTGCCTGGGACCCGGGACAGGTCACCTACGAGCAGTACTTC. The whole variable domain, remainder taken from reference TRBV30 and TRBJ2-7, is SQTIHQWPATLVQPVGSPLSLECTVEGTSNPNLYWYRQAAGRGLQLLFYSVGIGQISSEVPQNLSASRPQDRQFILSSKKLLLSDSGFYLCAWDPGQVTYEQYFGPGTRLTVT.

The CDR3 sequence is CAWGLREPQHF. CDR3 in DNA: TGTGCCTGGGGATTGAGGGAGCCCCAGCATTTT. The genes are TRBV30 and TRBJ1-5; D not certain. The ends were cut back, 5 bases at V and 8 bases at J, with 10 bases in the middle. The CDR3 has 11 residues. Germline loops: CDR1 GTSNPN, CDR2 SVGIG (reference sequence). The complete variable domain, with remaining parts taken from reference TRBV30 and TRBJ1-5, reads SQTIHQWPATLVQPVGSPLSLECTVEGTSNPNLYWYRQAAGRGLQLLFYSVGIGQISSEVPQNLSASRPQDRQFILSSKKLLLSDSGFYLCAWGLREPQHFGDGTRLSIL.

The rearrangement links TRBV18 to TRBJ2-3, with TRBD1 matching over 9 bases. The CDR3 covers 16 residues. The V gene end was trimmed by 3 bases and the J gene end by 3 bases; junction bases not matched to a gene: 7. Germline V gene data show CDR1 as KGHSH and CDR2 as LQKENI. The CDR3 DNA is TGTGCCAGCTCACCCCGGGACAGGGTGAATACAGATACGCAGTATTTT. Its protein product is CASSPRDRVNTDTQYF.

This chain uses TRBV28 with TRBJ2-7; D is perhaps TRBD1 (5 bases). Trimming took 4 bases from V and 4 from J, leaving 23 bases between them. CDR1 MDHEN and CDR2 SYDVKM come from the germline V gene. The length of the CDR3 is 17 residues. This chain's CDR3 is CASSSHRREIYAYEQYF. The CDR3, as DNA: TGTGCCAGCAGTTCACACCGCAGGGAAATATACGCGTACGAGCAGTACTTC.

The V gene is TRBV27, the J gene TRBJ2-3, with D perhaps matching TRBD1 (5 bases). Germline CDR1 is MNHEY and CDR2 is SMNVEV (reference sequence). V was pared by 3 bases and J by 2 bases, with 18 bases between. This CDR3 has 17 residues. CDR3 sequence reads: CASSLVLLTDITDTQYF. The CDR3 DNA follows: TGTGCCAGCAGTTTGGTTCTACTGACAGATATCACAGATACGCAGTATTTT.

The rearrangement joins TRBV11-2 to TRBJ2-7, with D hard to call. V was pared by 5 bases and J by 3 bases, with 26 bases between. Germline values: CDR1 SGHAT, CDR2 FQNNGV. There are 18 residues in the CDR3. The CDR3 DNA sequence: TGTGCCAGCAGCCTTACCCTCGACCCCAGCCAACGGAGCTACGAGCAGTACTTC. The encoded protein is CASSLTLDPSQRSYEQYF.

V is TRBV19 and J is TRBJ1-1, with TRBD1 as a possible D gene (5 bases). This CDR3 comprises 16 residues. Looked up from germline, CDR1 is LNHDA and CDR2 is SQIVND (reference sequence). Trimming took 7 bases from V and 2 from J, leaving 20 bases between them. The CDR3 spells CASTTGDPLPNTEAFF. DNA of the CDR3: TGTGCCAGTACTACGGGGGATCCCTTACCTAACACTGAAGCTTTCTTT.

The count of this clone is one. The chain joins TRBV28 to TRBJ2-6; 12 bases align to TRBD1. The J segment lost 2 bases and the V segment lost 6 bases, leaving 5 bases of the junction unmatched. The CDR3 runs 17 residues. Germline V gene lookup returns CDR1 MDHEN and CDR2 SYDVKM. The CDR3 nucleotides are TGTGCCAGCAGCTCCGGGACAGGGGGCGCTGGGGCCAACGTCCTGACTTTC. Translated, it gives CASSSGTGGAGANVLTF. The full variable domain, completed using reference TRBV28 and TRBJ2-6, is DVKVTQSSRYLVKRTGEKVFLECVQDMDHENMFWYRQDPGLGLRLIYFSYDVKMKEKGDIPEGYSVSREKKERFSLILESASTNQTSMYLCASSSGTGGAGANVLTFGAGSRLTVL.

The genes are TRBV28 and TRBJ1-2, with D perhaps matching TRBD1 (5 bases). CDR3 length equals 15 residues. Trimming removed 8 bases from V and 3 bases from J, with 19 bases in between. CDR1 is MDHEN, CDR2 SYDVKM, per germline. The CDR3 nucleotides read TGTGCCAGCTCGACAGCGTCCAGCAGTTACTATGGCTACACCTTC. This gives the protein CASSTASSSYYGYTF.

This clone was recorded only once. V gene TRBV7-9 combines with J gene TRBJ2-1; D remains unclear. V lost 5 bases and J 4 bases, leaving 12 bases between the germline ends. CDR1 and CDR2 (germline): SEHNR, FQNEAQ (reference sequence). This CDR3 region has 14 residues. CDR3 region: CASSPSHYYNEQFF. The CDR3 region has the DNA TGTGCCAGCAGCCCCTCCCACTATTACAATGAGCAGTTCTTC.

This chain uses TRBV19 with TRBJ1-1; no firm D call. The CDR3 extends over 13 amino acids. The V gene's germline CDR1 is LNHDA and CDR2 SQIVND (reference sequence). The V gene lost 10 bases and the J gene lost 0 bases, with 12 bases spanning the gap. The CDR3 here is CATRKGVNTEAFF. The CDR3 DNA reads TGTGCCACTAGGAAGGGAGTGAACACTGAAGCTTTCTTT.

The V call is TRBV6-4, the J call TRBJ2-2, with D perhaps matching TRBD2 (5 bases). V lost 8 bases, J lost 4 bases, and 17 bases lay in between. CDR3 length: 15 amino acids. Germline CDR1 and CDR2: MRHNA and SNTAGT. For the CDR3, the DNA is TGTGCCAGCGCTAGGGAAGAGGGTGGCACCGGGGAGCTGTTTTTT. Its translation: CASAREEGGTGELFF.

In regard to this clone: In the same sample, other DNA sequences code for this CDR3. J is TRBJ2-7 and V is TRBV27; no clear D gene. The CDR3 has 13 residues. With 4 bases removed from V and 0 bases from J, the gap between germline ends came to 7 bases. CDR1 is MNHEY, CDR2 SMNVEV, per germline (reference sequence). The CDR3 is CASSSGNSYEQYF. The CDR3 coding sequence is TGTGCCAGCAGTTCCGGTAACTCCTACGAGCAGTACTTC.

The rearrangement links TRBV30 to TRBJ1-5, with unresolved D. Trimming pared 3 bases from V and 4 bases from J, leaving 13 bases between. CDR3 length: 14 amino acids. Germline CDR1 reads GTSNPN; CDR2 reads SVGIG (reference sequence). CDR3 sequence (DNA): TGTGCCTGGAGCCTTTACCAGTGGAATCAGCCCCAGCATTTT. As protein: CAWSLYQWNQPQHF.

The chain is built from TRBV15 and TRBJ2-1; D unresolved. This CDR3 comprises 18 residues. In germline, CDR1 is LNHNV, CDR2 YYDKDF (reference sequence). Trimming stripped 0 bases from V and 2 bases from J, with 17 bases between. CDR3 DNA sequence: TGTGCCACCAGCAGAGACAGTATATCGACCGGAGCCTACAATGAGCAGTTCTTC. Translation: CATSRDSISTGAYNEQFF.